The 31 T cell receptor beta chains given below trace back to one sample, sequenced in a study of cytomegalovirus exposure and HLA in healthy donors. In the PCR, 60 Vbeta and 13 Jbeta primers were used. The method was immunoSEQ multiplex PCR; TCRdb's version includes in-frame clones alone and lacks a portion of them. The sample records 100,000 to 150,000 clones, roughly 77% being singletons. Sequencing input: PBMCs. The source of these receptors is a man over 45 in good health and CMV-seropositive.

The chain's CDR3 is CASSHRTREGNEQFF. In nucleotides, the CDR3 is TGTGCCAGCAGCCACAGGACTAGAGAGGGGAATGAGCAGTTCTTC. The chain employs TRBV7-8 and TRBJ2-1; TRBD2 matches at 7 bases. Looked up from germline, CDR1 is SGHVS and CDR2 is FQNEAQ. V shed 5 bases and J 7 bases; nucleotides not matched to a gene: 11. The CDR3 has 15 amino acids. Looking up the rest from reference TRBV7-8 and TRBJ2-1 gives the full variable domain: GAGVSQSPRYKVAKRGQDVALRCDPISGHVSLFWYQQALGQGPEFLTYFQNEAQLDKSGLPSDRFFAERPEGSVSTLKIQRTQQEDSAVYLCASSHRTREGNEQFFGPGTRLTVL.

The V call is TRBV7-9, the J call TRBJ1-2, with 8 bases matching TRBD1. V dropped 4 bases and J dropped 4; count of bases not matched to a gene: 14. Per germline, CDR1 SEHNR and CDR2 FQNEAQ (reference sequence). The CDR3 contains 17 residues. As DNA, the CDR3 is TGTGCCAGCAGCTCCGAGAGACGACAGGGGTTGGTCTATGGCTACACCTTC. This translates into CASSSERRQGLVYGYTF.

This clone has a handful of counts. The chain has TRBV29-1 and TRBJ1-2; TRBD1 might be the D (5 bases). This CDR3 has 13 amino acids. The V gene lost 5 bases and the J gene lost 5 bases, with 15 bases spanning the gap. Germline lookup yields CDR1 SQVTM and CDR2 ANQGSEA. The CDR3 sequence: CSVNMDTGYGYTF. DNA for the CDR3: TGCAGCGTTAATATGGACACTGGGTATGGCTACACCTTC.

This clone showed up just a few times. This chain connects TRBV6-1 to TRBJ2-2; D possibly corresponds to TRBD2 (7 bases). Germline V gives CDR1 MNHNS, CDR2 SASEGT. The V end was cut by 10 bases, the J end by 3 bases, with 18 bases between. The CDR3 contains 15 residues. This chain's CDR3 is CATIRGAGYTGELFF. CDR3 nucleotide sequence: TGTGCCACCATTCGGGGGGCCGGGTACACCGGGGAGCTGTTTTTT.

The chain has TRBV19 and TRBJ2-7, with TRBD1 identical over 8 bases. This CDR3 spans 15 amino acids. The ends lost 5 bases at V and 2 bases at J; junction bases unmatched: 8. Germline V gene data show CDR1 as LNHDA and CDR2 as SQIVND (reference sequence). The CDR3 here is CASSRIGTGPYEQYF. The CDR3 nucleotides are TGTGCCAGTAGTCGCATCGGGACAGGACCCTACGAGCAGTACTTC.

This clone was recorded a few times. V gene TRBV9 combines with J gene TRBJ1-3; TRBD1 matches 7 bases. Unmatched junction bases numbered 7, after V lost 0 bases and J lost 4 bases. Germline V CDR1 and CDR2: SGDLS, YYNGEE. The CDR3 is 16 amino acids. The chain's CDR3 is CASSVVRRGPGNTIYF. As DNA, the CDR3 is TGTGCCAGCAGCGTAGTAAGGAGGGGGCCAGGAAACACCATATATTTT.

The chain couples TRBV11-2 to TRBJ1-2; D might be TRBD1 (6 bases). Looked up from germline, CDR1 is SGHAT and CDR2 is FQNNGV. V lost 0 bases to trimming and J lost 8 bases, with 13 bases between them. The CDR3 is made up of 14 amino acids. CDR3 DNA: TGTGCCAGCAGCTTAGATGCGCAGGGGAGAGGCTACACCTTC. It is translated as CASSLDAQGRGYTF. The full variable domain, its missing parts supplied by reference TRBV11-2 and TRBJ1-2, is EAGVAQSPRYKIIEKRQSVAFWCNPISGHATLYWYQQILGQGPKLLIQFQNNGVVDDSQLPKDRFSAERLKGVDSTLKIQPAKLEDSAVYLCASSLDAQGRGYTFGSGTRLTVV.

This chain joins TRBV6-5 and TRBJ2-2; TRBD2 matches at 8 bases. This CDR3 is 14 amino acids long. Germline lookup yields CDR1 MNHEY and CDR2 SVGAGI. The junction had 3 bases not matched to a gene; V was cut back by 8 bases and J by 1 base. CDR3 protein: CASLAGWNTGELFF. CDR3 DNA sequence: TGTGCCAGCCTAGCGGGTTGGAACACCGGGGAGCTGTTTTTT.

The V gene is TRBV6-5, the J gene TRBJ1-3; perhaps TRBD1 as D (6 bases). Per germline, CDR1 MNHEY and CDR2 SVGAGI. The CDR3 spans 13 residues. The V end lost 5 bases, the J end lost 3 bases, and 8 bases lay between the germline ends. The CDR3 reads CASSRTVGNTIYF. The CDR3 DNA reads TGTGCCAGCAGTCGGACAGTTGGAAACACCATATATTTT.

This clone was detected only a few times. Other DNA sequences in the same sample also yield this CDR3. This chain uses TRBV6-5 with TRBJ1-6, with D maybe TRBD1 (5 bases). The V gene's germline CDR1 is MNHEY and CDR2 SVGAGI. The CDR3 has 16 amino acids. V shed 4 bases and J shed 0 bases, with 10 bases lying between them. CDR3 DNA: TGTGCCAGCAGTTCACAGGTTTTCTCCTATAATTCACCCCTCCACTTT. Translated, it gives CASSSQVFSYNSPLHF.

This clone was observed a few times. This chain links TRBV5-1 with TRBJ2-3; D remains unclear. V lost 5 bases and J 0 bases, leaving 16 bases between the germline ends. Germline loops: CDR1 SGHRS, CDR2 YFSETQ. The CDR3 runs 16 residues. CDR3 protein: CASRSPGSTSTDTQYF. The CDR3 DNA sequence: TGCGCCAGCAGGAGTCCCGGGTCCACGAGCACAGATACGCAGTATTTT. The complete variable domain, with remaining parts taken from reference TRBV5-1 and TRBJ2-3, reads KAGVTQTPRYLIKTRGQQVTLSCSPISGHRSVSWYQQTPGQGLQFLFEYFSETQRNKGNFPGRFSGRQFSNSRSEMNVSTLELGDSALYLCASRSPGSTSTDTQYFGPGTRLTVL.

V gene TRBV15 combines with J gene TRBJ1-3; 8 bases agree with TRBD1. The CDR3 loop spans 15 amino acids. With 0 bases clipped from V and 3 bases from J, the junction kept 1 base outside the gene matches. Per the germline V gene, CDR1 is LNHNV and CDR2 is YYDKDF (reference sequence). CDR3 protein: CATSRDRGLGNTIYF. The CDR3 nucleotides are TGTGCCACCAGCAGAGACAGGGGGCTTGGAAACACCATATATTTT.

The J gene is TRBJ1-1, the V gene TRBV6-5; a possible D gene is TRBD1 (5 bases). The CDR3 loop spans 15 amino acids. The germline V gene encodes CDR1 MNHEY and CDR2 SVGAGI. The V and J ends lost 6 bases and 2 bases respectively, with 16 bases between them. The CDR3 loop is CASSRSQGGNTEAFF. The DNA for the CDR3 is TGTGCCAGCAGCCGAAGTCAGGGCGGAAACACTGAAGCTTTCTTT.

The V call is TRBV30, the J call TRBJ2-7; 11 bases fit TRBD2. The V segment lost 0 bases and the J segment 3 bases; nucleotides outside the gene matches: 10. Germline values: CDR1 GTSNPN, CDR2 SVGIG (reference sequence). The CDR3 consists of 17 residues. CDR3 sequence (DNA): TGTGCCTGGAGTGTAAGGCTAGCGGGGGGTTCCTTCTACGAGCAGTACTTC. It is translated as CAWSVRLAGGSFYEQYF.

The rearrangement joins TRBV4-1 to TRBJ1-2, with a possible D match to TRBD1 (6 bases). Germline V gene lookup returns CDR1 MGHRA and CDR2 YSYEKL. The CDR3 consists of 14 residues. The V end was cut by 0 bases, the J end by 9 bases, with 14 bases between. The CDR3: CASSQEFRGWSYTF. The CDR3 nucleotides read TGCGCCAGCAGCCAAGAATTCAGGGGATGGAGCTACACCTTC.

The J gene is TRBJ2-5, the V gene TRBV5-1; 8 nucleotides align to TRBD1. The CDR3 is made up of 15 amino acids. With 2 bases clipped from V and 0 bases from J, the junction kept 3 bases outside the gene matches. Germline lookup yields CDR1 SGHRS and CDR2 YFSETQ. CDR3 region: CASSLNRGYQETQYF. CDR3 sequence (DNA): TGCGCCAGCAGCTTAAACAGGGGGTACCAAGAGACCCAGTACTTC.

Comments on this clone: The CDR3 carries no conserved terminal phenylalanine or tryptophan, so it likely arises from a read error. Because the CDR3's place on the DNA is in doubt, the DNA is left out and the CDR3 is given as listed by TCRdb. The chain couples TRBV7-8 to TRBJ1-1; whether TRBD1, the table's D call, matches the DNA was not checked. The CDR3 is 9 amino acids long, termini counted. Looked up from germline, CDR1 is SGHVS and CDR2 is FQNEAQ. The CDR3 sequence is CASSPTGPA.

CDR3 nucleotides: TGTGCCAGCAGCCCTAGTGGGACTAACTACGAGCAGTACTTC. It translates to CASSPSGTNYEQYF. The rearrangement joins TRBV7-6 to TRBJ2-7; the match to TRBD2 covers 7 bases. Per the germline V gene, CDR1 is SGHVS and CDR2 is FNYEAQ. The CDR3 totals 14 residues. Losses at the gene ends were 5 bases for V and 3 bases for J; bases not matched to a gene: 7.

This clone occurred a few times. The chain combines TRBV30 with TRBJ2-3; 11 nucleotides agree with TRBD2. Germline loops: CDR1 GTSNPN, CDR2 SVGIG (reference sequence). The V segment lost 3 bases and the J segment 4 bases; nucleotides outside the gene matches: 3. The CDR3 loop spans 14 amino acids. CDR3 sequence reads: CAWRLAGAPDTQYF. The CDR3 nucleotides read TGTGCCTGGAGACTAGCGGGAGCTCCAGATACGCAGTATTTT.

This sequence joins TRBV5-4 and TRBJ1-3; maybe TRBD1 (6 bases). The CDR3 is 13 amino acids. Trimming removed 2 bases at V and 6 bases at J, with 9 bases between. CDR1 and CDR2 (germline): SGHNT, YYREEE (reference sequence). CDR3 in amino acids: CASSFSGENTIYF. The CDR3 bases are TGTGCCAGCAGCTTTTCAGGGGAAAACACCATATATTTT.

The genes are TRBV5-4 and TRBJ1-2; D not certain. This CDR3 contains 12 residues. Germline loops: CDR1 SGHNT, CDR2 YYREEE (reference sequence). V was clipped by 0 bases and J by 4 bases, with 4 bases between them. CDR3 coding DNA: TGTGCCAGCAGCTTGGGTAGCTATGGCTACACCTTC. Amino acids: CASSLGSYGYTF. Full variable domain (missing parts from reference TRBV5-4 and TRBJ1-2): ETGVTQSPTHLIKTRGQQVTLRCSSQSGHNTVSWYQQALGQGPQFIFQYYREEENGRGNFPPRFSGLQFPNYSSELNVNALELDDSALYLCASSLGSYGYTFGSGTRLTVV.

This chain uses TRBV5-1 with TRBJ1-6; TRBD1 matches 9 bases. The V gene end was trimmed by 4 bases and the J gene end by 8 bases; junction bases not matched to a gene: 4. The CDR3 has 14 amino acids. Per germline, CDR1 SGHRS and CDR2 YFSETQ. In DNA form, the CDR3 reads TGCGCCAGCAGCGTTAGGACAGGGGATTCACCCCTCCACTTT. It translates to CASSVRTGDSPLHF.

The chain uses TRBV4-1 and TRBJ1-2, with 7 bases aligning to TRBD1. Germline CDR1 is MGHRA and CDR2 is YSYEKL. V shed 3 bases and J 8 bases; nucleotides not matched to a gene: 12. The CDR3 length is 15 residues. The CDR3 protein is CASSQGGQSRRGYTF. The DNA of the CDR3 is TGCGCCAGCAGCCAGGGGGGACAGAGCAGACGCGGCTACACCTTC.

The CDR3 DNA reads TGTGCCTGGGGGAAGGGAGGCCTTCAGCCCCAGCATTTT. Protein: CAWGKGGLQPQHF. The chain uses TRBV30 and TRBJ1-5; D unresolved. Germline CDR1 and CDR2: GTSNPN and SVGIG (reference sequence). This CDR3 comprises 13 residues. The V gene lost 5 bases and the J gene lost 6 bases, with 14 bases spanning the gap.

The genes are TRBV5-1 and TRBJ1-1; 8 positions match TRBD1. In germline, CDR1 is SGHRS, CDR2 YFSETQ. The V gene end was trimmed by 4 bases and the J gene end by 13 bases; junction bases not matched to a gene: 12. The CDR3 covers 13 residues. The CDR3 reads CASSLGQASMGFF. The CDR3 DNA is TGCGCCAGCAGCCTGGGACAGGCCTCAATGGGTTTCTTT. Based on the CDR3 plus reference TRBV5-1 and TRBJ1-1, the full variable domain is KAGVTQTPRYLIKTRGQQVTLSCSPISGHRSVSWYQQTPGQGLQFLFEYFSETQRNKGNFPGRFSGRQFSNSRSEMNVSTLELGDSALYLCASSLGQASMGFFGQGTRLTVV.

The J gene is TRBJ2-7, the V gene TRBV19, with TRBD1 matching 10 bases. Germline loops: CDR1 LNHDA, CDR2 SQIVND (reference sequence). V lost 7 bases, J lost 4 bases, and 10 bases stayed unmatched. The CDR3 sequence is 15 residues long. CDR3 region: CASNSRTGGAYEQYF. The CDR3 coding sequence is TGTGCCAGTAACTCACGGACAGGGGGTGCTTACGAGCAGTACTTC.

The rearrangement links TRBV19 to TRBJ1-5; D gene ambiguous. Looked up from germline, CDR1 is LNHDA and CDR2 is SQIVND (reference sequence). The CDR3 runs to 15 residues. Trimming took off 1 base at V and 1 base at J, with 8 bases between the two ends. CDR3 bases: TGTGCCAGTAGTATAGGACATATGAGCAATCAGCCCCAGCATTTT. Translation: CASSIGHMSNQPQHF.

In this sample, this clone turned up a few times. The chain uses TRBV2 and TRBJ2-1; D possibly corresponds to TRBD2 (6 bases). There are 15 residues in the CDR3. Trimming stripped 5 bases from V and 8 bases from J, with 19 bases between. CDR1 SNHLY and CDR2 FYNNEI come from the germline V gene. CDR3 sequence (DNA): TGTGCCAGCAGTTCCGAGGGGAACGGGAGCGATGAGCAGTTCTTC. Translating gives CASSSEGNGSDEQFF.

The J gene is TRBJ2-5, the V gene TRBV5-4; TRBD2 matches 9 bases. V trimming: 7 bases; J trimming: 1 base; junction bases outside the gene matches: 11. Germline V gives CDR1 SGHNT, CDR2 YYREEE (reference sequence). This CDR3 is 16 amino acids long. For the CDR3, the DNA is TGTGCCAGCGCGCGGGCGGGAGGGCCTCCCCAAGAGACCCAGTACTTC. Protein: CASARAGGPPQETQYF. The variable domain in full, completed from reference TRBV5-4 and TRBJ2-5, reads ETGVTQSPTHLIKTRGQQVTLRCSSQSGHNTVSWYQQALGQGPQFIFQYYREEENGRGNFPPRFSGLQFPNYSSELNVNALELDDSALYLCASARAGGPPQETQYFGPGTRLLVL.

V gene TRBV6-6 combines with J gene TRBJ2-2; 7 bases are a match to TRBD1. The CDR3 loop spans 13 amino acids. J was trimmed by 0 bases and V by 10 bases; bases with no gene match: 2. CDR1 and CDR2 from the germline V gene are MNHNY and SVGAGI (reference sequence). In DNA, the CDR3 is TGTGCCACTAGGGGGCCGAACACCGGGGAGCTGTTTTTT. It yields the protein CATRGPNTGELFF.

Only one count was recorded for this clone. The DNA of the CDR3 is TGCGCCAGCAGCTTGGTAGGGGGTTACAATCAGCCCCAGCATTTT. Residues: CASSLVGGYNQPQHF. This rearrangement joins TRBV5-1 to TRBJ1-5; D possibly corresponds to TRBD1 (6 bases). V lost 0 bases to trimming and J lost 3 bases, with 10 bases between them. This CDR3 contains 15 residues. The germline CDR1 and CDR2 sequences are SGHRS and YFSETQ.